This T cell receptor beta chain came from a study of OX40 agonist ivuxolimab in advanced cancers. Study conclusions and caveats: Relatively little clonal expansion, among the lowest observed, appeared in partial responders at 0.1-3.0 mg/kg. The authors did not determine the antigen specificity of the expanded peripheral T cells.

Comment on this clone: Its matching antigen is unknown.

Germline V gives CDR1 MNHNY, CDR2 SVGAGI (reference sequence). Trimming removed 5 bases at V and 9 bases at J, with 11 bases between. CDR3 length: 13 amino acids. At cycle 4 day 1, cycle 7 day 1, and baseline, blood was sampled. Here immunoSEQ multiplex PCR was the method, and the copy in TCRdb shows in-frame clones only, minus some. The table has around 20,000 clones, more than 65% seen once. J is TRBJ1-6 and V is TRBV6-6; D gene uncertain. The specimen was CD4+ or CD8+ T cells sorted from blood, collected in a trial of the OX40 agonist ivuxolimab. The source is an adult with an advanced solid tumor such as melanoma, head and neck, liver or kidney cancer. Here the CDR3 reads CASSSGSRSPLHF. CDR3 bases: TGTGCCAGCAGTAGCGGGTCGCGTTCACCCCTCCACTTT.